This passage covers 15 T cell receptor beta chains from one sample sequenced in a study of shared clonotypes between healthy human individuals. TCRdb's table, derived via immunoSEQ multiplex PCR, lists solely in-frame clones and lacks some. Among some 2,000,000 clones listed, approximately 94% were seen once. The sample was naive CD4+ T cells sorted from blood. Noted subset: CD45RA+ positively selected. These receptors originate from a man in his late teens or twenties in good health.

The chain couples TRBV19 to TRBJ2-7; 12 bases map to TRBD1. Germline-derived CDR1 and CDR2 are LNHDA and SQIVND (reference sequence). The ends lost 3 bases at V and 7 bases at J; junction bases unmatched: 10. The CDR3 extends over 16 amino acids. The CDR3 bases are TGTGCCAGTAGTATCACCACGGGACAGGGGGCTCGGGAGCAGTACTTC. It codes for CASSITTGQGAREQYF.

CDR3 loop: CASSLSRTGNTIYF. The CDR3 region has the DNA TGTGCCAGCAGCTTATCCAGAACTGGAAACACCATATATTTT. The chain combines TRBV7-3 with TRBJ1-3; D gene ambiguous. Trimming took off 2 bases at V and 2 bases at J, with 7 bases between the two ends. This CDR3 region has 14 residues. Germline V gives CDR1 SGHTA, CDR2 FQGTGA.

As DNA, the CDR3 is TGTGCCAGCAGCTTTATAGGGGGGGATGGAAACTATGGCTACACCTTC. This sequence encodes CASSFIGGDGNYGYTF. The gene calls are TRBV5-4 and TRBJ1-2; perhaps TRBD1 as D (6 bases). The germline V gene encodes CDR1 SGHNT and CDR2 YYREEE (reference sequence). The ends were cut back, 2 bases at V and 2 bases at J, with 16 bases in the middle. The CDR3 extends over 16 amino acids.

The rearrangement joins TRBV9 to TRBJ2-5; 7 bases agree with TRBD2. Germline values: CDR1 SGDLS, CDR2 YYNGEE. The CDR3 length is 15 residues. Trimming removed 1 base from V and 2 bases from J; junction bases left unmatched: 5. The CDR3 spells CASSVFPSGQETQYF. The CDR3 bases are TGTGCCAGCAGCGTATTTCCTAGCGGACAAGAGACCCAGTACTTC.

The chain combines TRBV18 with TRBJ2-1; D uncertain. The CDR3 runs 14 residues. With 0 bases removed from V and 5 bases from J, the gap between germline ends came to 8 bases. The germline gives CDR1 KGHSH, CDR2 LQKENI. This CDR3 is CASSPPGNNNEQFF. CDR3 sequence (DNA): TGTGCCAGCTCACCACCGGGCAATAACAATGAGCAGTTCTTC.

The chain couples TRBV2 to TRBJ1-4; 9 bases are a match to TRBD1. With V trimmed by 5 bases and J by 8 bases, 6 bases remained unmatched. The CDR3 loop spans 14 amino acids. Germline CDR1 and CDR2: SNHLY and FYNNEI. CDR3 loop: CASSQQGAREKLFF. As DNA, the CDR3 is TGTGCCAGCAGTCAACAGGGGGCAAGAGAAAAACTGTTTTTT.

Details on this clone: The sample holds other DNA sequences that translate to the same CDR3. V is TRBV5-4 and J is TRBJ1-2, with a tentative D call TRBD1 (6 bases). The CDR3 extends over 14 amino acids. Trimming removed 0 bases at V and 2 bases at J, with 8 bases between. Germline V gene sequence: CDR1 SGHNT, CDR2 YYREEE (reference sequence). CDR3 nucleotides: TGTGCCAGCAGCTTGGACAGGGCAAACTATGGCTACACCTTC. Translated: CASSLDRANYGYTF.

J is TRBJ2-7 and V is TRBV7-9; D gene uncertain. V was clipped by 2 bases and J by 2 bases, with 16 bases between them. The CDR3 runs to 16 residues. Per the germline V gene, CDR1 is SEHNR and CDR2 is FQNEAQ (reference sequence). The CDR3 loop reads CASSLSAPGTTYEQYF. The CDR3 nucleotides read TGTGCCAGCAGCTTATCGGCCCCAGGTACAACCTACGAGCAGTACTTC.

V is TRBV7-8 and J is TRBJ1-2; TRBD1 agrees at 7 bases. The CDR3 covers 14 residues. With 5 bases clipped from V and 3 bases from J, the junction kept 6 bases outside the gene matches. Germline-derived CDR1 and CDR2 are SGHVS and FQNEAQ. The CDR3 region is CASSARDRDYGYTF. In DNA, the CDR3 is TGTGCCAGCAGCGCCCGCGACAGGGACTATGGCTACACCTTC. Filled out from reference TRBV7-8 and TRBJ1-2, the complete variable domain reads GAGVSQSPRYKVAKRGQDVALRCDPISGHVSLFWYQQALGQGPEFLTYFQNEAQLDKSGLPSDRFFAERPEGSVSTLKIQRTQQEDSAVYLCASSARDRDYGYTFGSGTRLTVV.

This chain connects TRBV11-2 to TRBJ1-1, with 8 positions matching TRBD1. This CDR3 has 13 amino acids. J was trimmed by 10 bases and V by 0 bases; bases with no gene match: 4. In germline, CDR1 is SGHAT, CDR2 FQNNGV. The CDR3 here is CASSLEGTGGAFF. For the CDR3, the DNA is TGTGCCAGCAGCTTAGAAGGGACAGGCGGAGCTTTCTTT.

This clone was seen only once. The chain employs TRBV7-2 and TRBJ1-2; 9 positions agree with TRBD1. Germline CDR1 is SGHTA and CDR2 is FQGNSA. This CDR3 has 14 residues. V shed 3 bases and J 8 bases; nucleotides not matched to a gene: 7. DNA for the CDR3: TGTGCCAGCAGCTTGTCCGGACAGGGGAACGGCTACACCTTC. This translates into CASSLSGQGNGYTF.

This sequence joins TRBV2 and TRBJ1-3; 7 bases are a match to TRBD1. Trimming at V came to 7 bases and at J to 4 bases, leaving 4 bases not matched to a gene. CDR1 and CDR2 (germline): SNHLY, FYNNEI. The CDR3 extends over 13 amino acids. CDR3 residues: CASTGTAGNTIYF. CDR3 DNA sequence: TGTGCCAGCACCGGGACAGCCGGAAACACCATATATTTT. The full variable domain, with the rest looked up from reference TRBV2 and TRBJ1-3, is EPEVTQTPSHQVTQMGQEVILRCVPISNHLYFYWYRQILGQKVEFLVSFYNNEISEKSEIFDDQFSVERPDGSNFTLKIRSTKLEDSAMYFCASTGTAGNTIYFGEGSWLTVV.

The V and J genes are TRBV28 and TRBJ1-1; 8 positions match TRBD1. CDR1 is MDHEN, CDR2 SYDVKM, per germline. The CDR3 extends over 13 amino acids. The J segment lost 6 bases and the V segment lost 6 bases, leaving 6 bases of the junction unmatched. DNA of the CDR3: TGTGCCAGCAGCTACGACAGGGGCGCTGAAGCTTTCTTT. Translated: CASSYDRGAEAFF. Together with reference TRBV28 and TRBJ1-1, the CDR3 gives the full variable domain: DVKVTQSSRYLVKRTGEKVFLECVQDMDHENMFWYRQDPGLGLRLIYFSYDVKMKEKGDIPEGYSVSREKKERFSLILESASTNQTSMYLCASSYDRGAEAFFGQGTRLTVV.

V usage is TRBV19 and J usage is TRBJ1-5; 9 bases align to TRBD1. With 4 bases clipped from V and 4 bases from J, the junction kept 8 bases outside the gene matches. Germline V gene sequence: CDR1 LNHDA, CDR2 SQIVND (reference sequence). The CDR3 has 16 residues. CDR3 nucleotides: TGTGCCAGTAGTAAGGGACAGGGTTCAGGGAATCAGCCCCAGCATTTT. Its protein product is CASSKGQGSGNQPQHF.

On this clone itself: This sequence may be a read error, since a much larger clone differs from it by one base. Other nucleotide sequences in the sample specify the same CDR3. The chain links TRBV5-1 to TRBJ2-7; D gene uncertain. The CDR3 spans 11 residues. Germline-derived CDR1 and CDR2 are SGHRS and YFSETQ. Trimming pared 0 bases from V and 5 bases from J, leaving 3 bases between. The CDR3 DNA reads TGCGCCAGCAGCTTGGGCCACGAGCAGTACTTC. Its protein product is CASSLGHEQYF. The complete variable domain, with remaining parts taken from reference TRBV5-1 and TRBJ2-7, reads KAGVTQTPRYLIKTRGQQVTLSCSPISGHRSVSWYQQTPGQGLQFLFEYFSETQRNKGNFPGRFSGRQFSNSRSEMNVSTLELGDSALYLCASSLGHEQYFGPGTRLTVT.